These 3 T cell receptor beta chains were all obtained from the same sample, sequenced in a study of early T cells in non-severe SARS-CoV-2 infection. In TCRdb, the 5' RACE reads were re-called with MiXCR into one record per CDR3 protein. The sample includes roughly 75,000 distinct CDR3 sequences, around 8.7% of them seen just once. The sample comprised whole blood. Receptors originate from an adult who was a healthcare worker with PCR-confirmed SARS-CoV-2 infection or an uninfected control (not recorded which).

This clonotype has ten or more counts. V and J are TRBV11-2 and TRBJ2-1; the match to TRBD2 covers 13 bases. The V gene end was trimmed by 5 bases and the J gene end by 8 bases; junction bases not matched to a gene: 6. This CDR3 has 15 amino acids. Per germline, CDR1 SGHAT and CDR2 FQNNGV. CDR3 nucleotides: TGTGCCAGCAGCCTTACTAGCGGGAGGGCCGATGAGCAGTTCTTC. Its protein is CASSLTSGRADEQFF.

This clonotype was observed at least ten times. V usage is TRBV2 and J usage is TRBJ2-1; D may be TRBD1 or TRBD2 (6 bases each). V was pared by 3 bases and J by 9 bases, with 12 bases between. The germline V gene has CDR1 SNHLY and CDR2 FYNNEI. This CDR3 spans 13 amino acids. The CDR3 loop is CASSDRTAGEQFF. DNA of the CDR3: TGTGCCAGCAGTGACCGGACAGCGGGTGAGCAGTTCTTC.

This clonotype was counted only a few times. The chain carries TRBV20-1 and TRBJ2-1; TRBD2 is a possible D gene (5 bases). The germline V gene has CDR1 DFQATT and CDR2 SNEGSKA (reference sequence). CDR3 length: 15 amino acids. V was trimmed by 1 base and J by 7 bases, leaving 17 bases between them. The chain's CDR3 is CSARGLLVVVNEQFF. In nucleotides, the CDR3 is TGCAGTGCTAGAGGCCTACTAGTAGTGGTGAATGAGCAGTTCTTC.